This T cell receptor beta chain was sequenced for a study of cytomegalovirus exposure and HLA in healthy donors. With regard to this clone: Antigen specificity is unknown.

At collection, donors were nominally healthy, but unrecorded immune exposures were probable. This PCR relied on a set of 60 Vbeta primers and 13 Jbeta primers. Using immunoSEQ multiplex PCR, the repertoire was profiled, and TCRdb retains in-frame clones only, with some absent. The sample lists 95,000 to 150,000 clones, over 70% occurring once. The germline V and J ends were trimmed by 1 base and 2 bases, with 11 bases remaining between them. The CDR3 extends over 15 amino acids. In germline, CDR1 is SGHTA, CDR2 FQGNSA. Findings and caveats of the study: In vitro data verified three CMV-associated chains as specific for CMV antigens.

The receptor's source is a woman in her fifties or sixties in good health and CMV-seronegative. The rearrangement uses TRBV7-2 and TRBJ1-2; the D is unclear. Source material: PBMCs. CDR3 sequence: CASSLGGGLNYGYTF. CDR3 DNA: TGTGCCAGCAGCTTAGGAGGAGGATTAAACTATGGCTACACCTTC. Full variable domain (remainder filled in from reference TRBV7-2 and TRBJ1-2): GAGVSQSPSNKVTEKGKDVELRCDPISGHTALYWYRQSLGQGLEFLIYFQGNSAPDKSGLPSDRFSAERTGGSVSTLTIQRTQQEDSAVYLCASSLGGGLNYGYTFGSGTRLTVV.